Reported below is one TCR beta chain. This entry belongs to a study of blood T cell repertoires in COVID-19. Study at large: The United States, Italy and Spain were the sources of the acute and convalescent COVID-19 samples.

This CDR3 spans 15 amino acids. Germline lookup yields CDR1 SGHTA and CDR2 FQGTGA. V trimming: 3 bases; J trimming: 10 bases; junction bases outside the gene matches: 7. Method: immunoSEQ multiplex PCR; TCRdb's copy keeps in-frame clones and lacks some. This table has approximately 250,000 clones, nearly 95% appearing once. The receptor was isolated from a man aged 25-45 years with COVID-19, enrolled during active disease. The chain carries TRBV7-3 and TRBJ1-6; 9 bases map to TRBD1. Sequenced sample: peripheral blood. The CDR3 loop is CASSLWDREGSPLHF. CDR3 bases: TGTGCCAGCAGCTTGTGGGACAGGGAAGGGTCACCCCTCCACTTT. Drawing the rest from reference TRBV7-3 and TRBJ1-6, the complete variable domain is GAGVSQTPSNKVTEKGKYVELRCDPISGHTALYWYRQSLGQGPEFLIYFQGTGAADDSGLPNDRFFAVRPEGSVSTLKIQRTERGDSAVYLCASSLWDREGSPLHFGNGTRLTVT.